These 19 T cell receptor beta chains share one sample of origin, sequenced in a study of T cells in tumors after PD-1 blockade. Sequencing was performed with immunoSEQ multiplex PCR; in TCRdb, only in-frame clones are kept and a portion is missing. This table holds around 50,000 clones, approximately 75% found once. The specimen was PBMCs, collected before anti-PD-1 treatment. Receptors originate from a human donor with basal cell carcinoma.

This clone showed up just a few times. The V call is TRBV5-6, the J call TRBJ1-4, with D perhaps matching TRBD1 (6 bases). CDR1 and CDR2 from the germline V gene are SGHDT and YYEEEE. The CDR3 covers 16 residues. The V and J ends lost 2 bases and 1 base respectively, with 12 bases between them. CDR3 region: CASSFGGRGTNEKLFF. The CDR3 nucleotides read TGTGCCAGCAGCTTTGGGGGCCGGGGAACTAATGAAAAACTGTTTTTT. The whole variable domain, remainder taken from reference TRBV5-6 and TRBJ1-4, is DAGVTQSPTHLIKTRGQQVTLRCSPKSGHDTVSWYQQALGQGPQFIFQYYEEEERQRGNFPDRFSGHQFPNYSSELNVNALLLGDSALYLCASSFGGRGTNEKLFFGSGTQLSVL.

This chain uses TRBV19 with TRBJ1-4; a weak D match, TRBD1 (5 bases). This CDR3 is 15 amino acids long. Trimming shortened V by 3 bases and J by 3 bases, and 11 bases separated the two germline ends. Germline lookup yields CDR1 LNHDA and CDR2 SQIVND (reference sequence). The CDR3 DNA is TGTGCCAGTAGTATCCCGGCAGGGCCTAATGAAAAACTGTTTTTT. It specifies CASSIPAGPNEKLFF.

The chain recombines TRBV6-5 with TRBJ1-1, with a tentative D call TRBD1 (6 bases). V gave up 6 bases and J gave up 1 base, with 12 bases separating them. Per germline, CDR1 MNHEY and CDR2 SVGAGI. This CDR3 is built from 14 residues. The CDR3 spells CASRPGQTNTEAFF. Written as DNA, the CDR3 is TGTGCCAGCAGACCCGGACAGACGAACACTGAAGCTTTCTTT.

The chain employs TRBV5-1 and TRBJ2-5; D is perhaps TRBD1 (6 bases). Germline CDR1 SGHRS, CDR2 YFSETQ. V lost 1 base and J lost 4, with 8 bases in between. The CDR3 runs 13 residues. In DNA form, the CDR3 reads TGCGCCAGCAGCTTGTGGGGGCCAGAGACCCAGTACTTC. It codes for CASSLWGPETQYF.

The rearrangement links TRBV10-3 to TRBJ2-3, with 13 bases lining up with TRBD2. Germline lookup yields CDR1 ENHRY and CDR2 SYGVKD. The length of the CDR3 is 15 residues. Trimming cost V 10 bases and J 0 bases; bases outside gene matches: 4. The CDR3 is CATTSGGASTDTQYF. The CDR3 DNA is TGTGCCACCACTAGCGGGGGGGCAAGCACAGATACGCAGTATTTT.

This clone was seen a handful of times. The J gene is TRBJ2-1, the V gene TRBV15, with a weak D call TRBD2 (5 bases). The CDR3 loop spans 18 amino acids. The germline CDR1 and CDR2 sequences are LNHNV and YYDKDF (reference sequence). V shed 1 base and J shed 0 bases, with 16 bases lying between them. This CDR3 reads CATSRATGPGSSYNEQFF. The CDR3 DNA reads TGTGCCACCAGCAGAGCGACTGGTCCGGGGAGCTCCTACAATGAGCAGTTCTTC.

The chain links TRBV7-9 to TRBJ2-7, with unresolved D. Germline V gene sequence: CDR1 SEHNR, CDR2 FQNEAQ (reference sequence). The V and J ends lost 1 base and 0 bases respectively, with 10 bases between them. This CDR3 region has 15 residues. The CDR3 DNA is TGTGCCAGCAGCTTAGGAGGAGTTACCTCCTACGAGCAGTACTTC. Its protein product is CASSLGGVTSYEQYF.

The chain links TRBV27 to TRBJ2-3, with a possible D match to TRBD2 (6 bases). The CDR3 runs to 14 residues. Germline V gene sequence: CDR1 MNHEY, CDR2 SMNVEV (reference sequence). The ends were cut back, 4 bases at V and 2 bases at J, with 10 bases in the middle. This CDR3 reads CASSSGLNTDTQYF. The CDR3 coding sequence is TGTGCCAGCAGTTCGGGACTCAACACAGATACGCAGTATTTT.

This clone was seen a single time. The chain links TRBV28 to TRBJ2-2; D is unresolved. The V end was cut by 5 bases, the J end by 5 bases, with 18 bases between. Germline CDR1 reads MDHEN; CDR2 reads SYDVKM. The CDR3 consists of 16 residues. DNA of the CDR3: TGTGCCAGCAGTCGGCCCGGCCATGTCCGGACCGGGGAGCTGTTTTTT. It encodes CASSRPGHVRTGELFF.

The gene calls are TRBV19 and TRBJ2-3, with D possibly being TRBD1 or TRBD2 (5 bases each). The CDR3 covers 13 residues. CDR1 and CDR2 (germline): LNHDA, SQIVND (reference sequence). Trimming took 8 bases from V and 5 from J, leaving 14 bases between them. CDR3 DNA: TGTGCCAGTGGGGGTGGGGGAAGAGATACGCAGTATTTT. Encoded protein: CASGGGGRDTQYF.

The chain recombines TRBV5-1 with TRBJ2-7; 8 bases map to TRBD2. The J segment lost 2 bases and the V segment lost 2 bases, leaving 9 bases of the junction unmatched. CDR1 is SGHRS, CDR2 YFSETQ, per germline. The CDR3 loop spans 16 amino acids. The CDR3 DNA sequence: TGCGCCAGCAGCTTTGGGGCTAGCGGGCAGACCTACGAGCAGTACTTC. It yields the protein CASSFGASGQTYEQYF.

The gene calls are TRBV3-1 (or the pseudogene TRBV3-2) and TRBJ1-4; D gene unclear. The V end was cut by 3 bases, the J end by 2 bases, with 10 bases between. This CDR3 spans 15 amino acids. Germline loops: CDR1 LGHDT, CDR2 YNNKEL (reference sequence). Written as DNA, the CDR3 is TGTGCCAGCAGCCAGAATAGACATACTAATGAAAAACTGTTTTTT. Translating gives CASSQNRHTNEKLFF.

The rearrangement uses TRBV29-1 and TRBJ2-5; 9 nucleotides line up with TRBD2. CDR3 size: 15 residues. V was pared by 2 bases and J by 4 bases, with 8 bases of the junction left unmatched. Looked up from germline, CDR1 is SQVTM and CDR2 is ANQGSEA. The CDR3 coding sequence is TGCAGCGTTGAACCCCCTAGCGGGGCCGCAGAGACCCAGTACTTC. It yields the protein CSVEPPSGAAETQYF.

This rearrangement joins TRBV28 to TRBJ2-7, with 12 bases matching TRBD2. CDR1 is MDHEN and CDR2 is SYDVKM in the germline V gene. With 5 bases clipped from V and 2 bases from J, the junction kept 7 bases outside the gene matches. This CDR3 is 16 amino acids long. CDR3 loop: CASSDPGLAGTYEQYF. The CDR3 nucleotides are TGTGCCAGCAGTGACCCGGGACTAGCGGGTACCTACGAGCAGTACTTC.

The V gene is TRBV27, the J gene TRBJ1-2; 9 bases fit TRBD1. The germline gives CDR1 MNHEY, CDR2 SMNVEV (reference sequence). The V segment lost 5 bases and the J segment 5 bases; nucleotides outside the gene matches: 9. The CDR3 is 15 residues long. DNA for the CDR3: TGTGCCAGCAGTGACCACAGGGGGCAACCTTATGGCTACACCTTC. As protein: CASSDHRGQPYGYTF.

The chain joins TRBV6-5 to TRBJ2-3; 9 nucleotides align to TRBD2. The CDR3 is made up of 14 amino acids. Germline-derived CDR1 and CDR2 are MNHEY and SVGAGI. Trimming at V came to 7 bases and at J to 5 bases, leaving 7 bases not matched to a gene. CDR3 in amino acids: CASMAGGNGDTQYF. The CDR3 DNA follows: TGTGCCAGCATGGCGGGAGGGAACGGAGATACGCAGTATTTT.

This clone was counted a few times. The chain employs TRBV16 and TRBJ2-7, with 9 bases fitting TRBD2. Germline CDR1 and CDR2: KGHSY and FQNENV. CDR3 length: 15 residues. The ends lost 1 base at V and 2 bases at J; junction bases unmatched: 3. CDR3: CASSQLTSGPYEQYF. CDR3 bases: TGTGCCAGCAGCCAATTGACTAGCGGCCCCTACGAGCAGTACTTC.

The chain recombines TRBV30 with TRBJ1-3; D unresolved. CDR1 and CDR2 from the germline V gene are GTSNPN and SVGIG (reference sequence). This CDR3 comprises 13 residues. V was shortened by 3 bases and J by 3 bases, with 9 bases between the two germline ends. CDR3 in DNA: TGTGCCTGGAGCAACTGGGGTGGAAACACCATATATTTT. As protein: CAWSNWGGNTIYF.

This chain joins TRBV29-1 and TRBJ1-2; D unresolved. Trimming left V 1 base short and J 4 bases short, with 4 bases between. There are 11 residues in the CDR3. From germline, CDR1 is SQVTM and CDR2 ANQGSEA. In DNA form, the CDR3 reads TGCAGCGTTGAAGGGGGCTATGGCTACACCTTC. Its translation is CSVEGGYGYTF.